The entry below gives a single T cell receptor (beta chain) sequence along with its context. The antigen is unknown. Primers for the PCR totalled 60 Vbeta and 13 Jbeta. In the original workflow: In a later analysis, the count reached about 80 million unique TCR beta chains, with 9 million to 11 million shared. Some clones are missing from TCRdb's copy, which holds only in-frame ones; the method was immunoSEQ multiplex PCR. The V and J calls and clone size are taken from that table; D and trimming were inferred from the DNA. This table holds about 130,000 clones, 70% to 85% found once. CDR1 MNHNS and CDR2 SASEGT come from the germline V gene. The CDR3 totals 13 residues. V lost 7 bases, J lost 2 bases, and 11 bases lay in between. This specimen comes from a study of cytomegalovirus exposure and HLA in healthy donors. Study findings and constraints: In an earlier analysis, about 90% or about 30%: the productive usage of most TCR beta V segments.

The material sequenced was PBMCs. The chain links TRBV6-1 to TRBJ1-1; a possible D gene is TRBD1 (6 bases). This clonotype was obtained from a boy aged 5-17 years in good health and CMV-seronegative. The CDR3 spells CASNRGANTEAFF. CDR3 nucleotides: TGTGCCAGCAATCGGGGGGCAAACACTGAAGCTTTCTTT.